This entry lists 25 T cell receptor beta chains sequenced from one sample in a study of OX40 agonist ivuxolimab in advanced cancers. Library preparation was by the immunoSEQ multiplex PCR assay. In TCRdb, the immuneACCESS table is reduced to in-frame sequences with V and J assigned. These tables do not hold every clone; where another copy was compared, an unresolved V gene accounts for under half, and the others remain unexplained. Recorded for this sample are about 150,000 clones; approximately 90% of them occurred a single time. The ten most abundant clones make up about 1.1% of the sample. The source material was CD4+ or CD8+ T cells sorted from blood, sampled in a trial of the OX40 agonist ivuxolimab. The source of these receptors is an adult with an advanced solid tumor such as melanoma, head and neck, liver or kidney cancer.

Turning to this clone: Additional DNA sequences in this sample encode the identical CDR3. This chain links TRBV18 with TRBJ2-7; perhaps TRBD1 as D (6 bases). The length of the CDR3 is 13 residues. The V and J ends lost 6 bases and 1 base respectively, with 10 bases between them. The V gene's germline CDR1 is KGHSH and CDR2 LQKENI. CDR3 protein: CASSPDRSYEQYF. CDR3 bases: TGTGCCAGCTCCCCGGACAGATCCTACGAGCAGTACTTC.

The rearrangement links TRBV28 to TRBJ1-2, with D possibly being TRBD1 (6 bases). Trimming removed 3 bases at V and 4 bases at J, with 21 bases between. CDR1 is MDHEN and CDR2 is SYDVKM in the germline V gene. The CDR3 has 17 residues. CDR3 bases: TGTGCCAGCAGTTTCCCGCCAGGGGTAGGGGACGGCTATGGCTACACCTTC. This encodes CASSFPPGVGDGYGYTF.

This chain links TRBV27 with TRBJ1-1; TRBD1 matches at 7 bases. Unmatched junction bases numbered 11, after V lost 9 bases and J lost 4 bases. The CDR3 totals 14 residues. CDR1 is MNHEY, CDR2 SMNVEV, per germline (reference sequence). The CDR3 loop reads CASTNKGGITEAFF. The CDR3 nucleotides are TGTGCCAGTACCAACAAAGGGGGCATCACTGAAGCTTTCTTT.

The rearrangement joins TRBV5-4 to TRBJ2-7; perhaps TRBD2 as D (6 bases). The germline gives CDR1 SGHNT, CDR2 YYREEE (reference sequence). The length of the CDR3 is 16 residues. The V end lost 0 bases, the J end lost 0 bases, and 13 bases lay between the germline ends. CDR3: CASSLVRSGSSYEQYF. CDR3 DNA sequence: TGTGCCAGCAGCTTGGTGCGTAGCGGTTCCTCCTACGAGCAGTACTTC.

The genes are TRBV7-3 and TRBJ2-5; 10 bases fit TRBD1. With V trimmed by 0 bases and J by 6 bases, 10 bases remained unmatched. This CDR3 spans 17 amino acids. CDR1 is SGHTA and CDR2 is FQGTGA in the germline V gene. In DNA, the CDR3 is TGTGCCAGCAGCTTAACCCCCCCGGGACAGGGGAGGAAGACCCAGTACTTC. Translating it yields CASSLTPPGQGRKTQYF.

CDR3 sequence (DNA): TGTGCCAGCTCACCACCGGGGACTCAGGCGGTGAGTCAGCCCCAGCATTTT. It is translated as CASSPPGTQAVSQPQHF. This chain uses TRBV18 with TRBJ1-5, with a possible D match to TRBD1 (5 bases). This CDR3 is 17 amino acids long. V gave up 0 bases and J gave up 6 bases, with 18 bases separating them. CDR1 is KGHSH and CDR2 is LQKENI in the germline V gene.

This chain links TRBV7-8 with TRBJ1-2, with TRBD1 matching over 7 bases. This CDR3 region has 14 residues. CDR1 and CDR2 from the germline V gene are SGHVS and FQNEAQ. Unmatched junction bases numbered 6, after V lost 5 bases and J lost 3 bases. The CDR3 sequence: CASSLTDRDYGYTF. The CDR3 bases are TGTGCCAGCAGCCTGACCGACAGGGACTATGGCTACACCTTC.

V usage is TRBV6-1 and J usage is TRBJ2-2; D perhaps matches TRBD1 (6 bases). The CDR3 consists of 14 residues. The V and J ends lost 4 bases and 6 bases respectively, with 12 bases between them. CDR1 and CDR2 from the germline V gene are MNHNS and SASEGT. CDR3 sequence: CASSALPGAGELFF. The CDR3 nucleotides are TGTGCCAGCAGTGCCCTCCCAGGGGCCGGGGAGCTGTTTTTT.

This clone was counted only a few times. The chain carries TRBV6-5 and TRBJ1-1; D gene uncertain. The CDR3 is made up of 14 amino acids. Germline V lookup: CDR1 MNHEY, CDR2 SVGAGI. Trimming removed 0 bases at V and 1 base at J, with 6 bases between. CDR3 sequence reads: CASSYSGSNTEAFF. The CDR3 coding sequence is TGTGCCAGCAGTTACTCGGGATCGAACACTGAAGCTTTCTTT.

The CDR3 nucleotides are TGTGCCAGTAGGGCACAGGGTACCTCCTACGAGCAGTACTTC. This encodes CASRAQGTSYEQYF. This sequence joins TRBV19 and TRBJ2-5; TRBD1 is a possible D gene (6 bases). TRBJ2-7 matches the DNA end more closely, so the J call is doubtful. There are 14 residues in the CDR3. Germline assignment: CDR1 LNHDA and CDR2 SQIVND (reference sequence).

To note about this clone: Other DNA sequences from this sample encode an identical CDR3 as well. This chain connects TRBV18 to TRBJ1-5; D is perhaps TRBD1 (5 bases). Germline lookup yields CDR1 KGHSH and CDR2 LQKENI. With 2 bases removed from V and 5 bases from J, the gap between germline ends came to 13 bases. This CDR3 is built from 15 residues. The CDR3 nucleotides are TGTGCCAGCTCACCAAGGCAGGGAGGGGATCAGCCCCAGCATTTT. Translation: CASSPRQGGDQPQHF.

The gene calls are TRBV19 and TRBJ1-1; 7 nucleotides align to TRBD1. Unmatched junction bases numbered 10, after V lost 8 bases and J lost 7 bases. This CDR3 region has 13 residues. CDR1 and CDR2 (germline): LNHDA, SQIVND (reference sequence). Here the CDR3 reads CASGLTGEGEAFF. In DNA, the CDR3 is TGTGCCAGTGGACTAACAGGGGAGGGTGAAGCTTTCTTT.

The gene calls are TRBV28 and TRBJ1-2; unclear D gene. The germline V gene has CDR1 MDHEN and CDR2 SYDVKM. Trimming took 4 bases from V and 6 from J, leaving 3 bases between them. The CDR3 totals 10 residues. CDR3 sequence: CASSSNGYTF. The CDR3 DNA follows: TGTGCCAGCAGTTCGAATGGCTACACCTTC.

The J gene is TRBJ2-4, the V gene TRBV18; D perhaps matches TRBD2 (7 bases). Germline V gene data show CDR1 as KGHSH and CDR2 as LQKENI. The CDR3 is 14 amino acids. Trimming removed 6 bases from V and 8 bases from J, with 17 bases in between. CDR3 sequence reads: CASSRTDSGDIQYF. The CDR3 DNA follows: TGTGCCAGCTCTCGGACGGACAGCGGGGACATTCAGTACTTC.

The CDR3 loop reads CASSPDGLAGDTQYF. Written as DNA, the CDR3 is TGTGCCAGCAGCCCAGACGGCCTAGCGGGAGATACGCAGTATTTT. The J gene is TRBJ2-3, the V gene TRBV7-2, with 8 nucleotides matching TRBD2. Trimming cost V 5 bases and J 5 bases; bases outside gene matches: 9. Per germline, CDR1 SGHTA and CDR2 FQGNSA. The CDR3 has 15 residues.

The chain combines TRBV7-8 with TRBJ2-3, with 13 bases that match TRBD2. Germline V gives CDR1 SGHVS, CDR2 FQNEAQ. With 5 bases clipped from V and 6 bases from J, the junction kept 8 bases outside the gene matches. There are 16 residues in the CDR3. DNA of the CDR3: TGTGCCAGCAGCACGGGACTAGCGGGATCGGCGGATACGCAGTATTTT. The encoded protein is CASSTGLAGSADTQYF. Variable domain in full (rest from reference TRBV7-8 and TRBJ2-3): GAGVSQSPRYKVAKRGQDVALRCDPISGHVSLFWYQQALGQGPEFLTYFQNEAQLDKSGLPSDRFFAERPEGSVSTLKIQRTQQEDSAVYLCASSTGLAGSADTQYFGPGTRLTVL.

About this clone itself: In the same sample, other DNA sequences code for this CDR3. V is TRBV9 and J is TRBJ2-1; D uncertain. The V end was cut by 0 bases, the J end by 3 bases, with 4 bases between. The CDR3 loop spans 13 amino acids. Germline assignment: CDR1 SGDLS and CDR2 YYNGEE. CDR3 sequence: CASSVEVYNEQFF. Here the CDR3 DNA reads TGTGCCAGCAGCGTAGAGGTCTACAATGAGCAGTTCTTC.

V and J are TRBV19 and TRBJ1-1, with D unclear. This CDR3 is built from 17 residues. Trimming took 4 bases from V and 3 from J, leaving 21 bases between them. Germline lookup yields CDR1 LNHDA and CDR2 SQIVND (reference sequence). This chain's CDR3 is CASSTTLGLVVDTEAFF. DNA for the CDR3: TGTGCCAGTAGTACCACTCTCGGCCTCGTGGTGGACACTGAAGCTTTCTTT.

The CDR3 DNA follows: TGTGCCAGCAGTTTAGAGGGGGGCAGTTACGAGCAGTACTTC. It encodes CASSLEGGSYEQYF. The chain recombines TRBV28 with TRBJ2-7, with D possibly being TRBD1 or TRBD2 (6 bases each). V was pared by 2 bases and J by 4 bases, with 12 bases between. CDR1 MDHEN and CDR2 SYDVKM come from the germline V gene. This CDR3 comprises 14 residues.

For this clone: Additional DNA sequences in this sample encode the identical CDR3. The chain uses TRBV7-3 and TRBJ2-1; D is uncertain. The CDR3 spans 12 residues. V gave up 5 bases and J gave up 7 bases, with 9 bases separating them. The germline CDR1 and CDR2 sequences are SGHTA and FQGTGA. The CDR3 loop is CASSPGRNEQFF. The CDR3 bases are TGTGCCAGCAGCCCCGGCCGAAATGAGCAGTTCTTC.

The table lists this clone with a count of one. This chain links TRBV4-1 with TRBJ1-1; perhaps TRBD1 as D (5 bases). The V end was cut by 0 bases, the J end by 4 bases, with 24 bases between. Germline loops: CDR1 MGHRA, CDR2 YSYEKL. This CDR3 comprises 19 residues. CDR3: CASSQEKRGGRTFRTEAFF. The CDR3 bases are TGCGCCAGCAGCCAAGAGAAGAGGGGTGGTCGGACCTTTCGCACTGAAGCTTTCTTT.

The V and J genes are TRBV2 and TRBJ2-7; TRBD2 matches at 14 bases. Germline V lookup: CDR1 SNHLY, CDR2 FYNNEI. The CDR3 is made up of 16 amino acids. V shed 6 bases, J shed 5 bases, and the junction held 9 bases outside the gene matches. CDR3: CASRASGLAGENEQYF. The CDR3 DNA is TGTGCCAGCAGGGCCTCGGGACTAGCGGGAGAAAACGAGCAGTACTTC.

Concerning this clone: This sample includes further DNA sequences coding for the same CDR3. This chain connects TRBV13 to TRBJ2-7; D remains ambiguous. Germline V gene sequence: CDR1 PRHDT, CDR2 FYEKMQ (reference sequence). V was pared by 5 bases and J by 0 bases, with 11 bases between. This CDR3 has 14 amino acids. Written as DNA, the CDR3 is TGTGCCAGCAGCCCTACGGAAAGCTCCTACGAGCAGTACTTC. It translates to CASSPTESSYEQYF.

V usage is TRBV7-9 and J usage is TRBJ2-5, with D unclear. Trimming removed 11 bases from V and 2 bases from J, with 3 bases in between. The length of the CDR3 is 9 residues. The V gene's germline CDR1 is SEHNR and CDR2 FQNEAQ (reference sequence). Here the CDR3 reads CAVQETQYF. CDR3 sequence (DNA): TGTGCCGTTCAAGAGACCCAGTACTTC.

This clone showed up just once. V is TRBV7-9 and J is TRBJ2-3, with 10 positions matching TRBD2. Per germline, CDR1 SEHNR and CDR2 FQNEAQ (reference sequence). The CDR3 is 18 residues long. V was pared by 2 bases and J by 2 bases, with 10 bases of the junction left unmatched. The CDR3 DNA sequence: TGTGCCAGCAGCTTACGGCCTACTAGCGGGACTATCACAGATACGCAGTATTTT. Its protein product is CASSLRPTSGTITDTQYF.